This T cell receptor beta chain appears in the sequencing data of a study of blood T cells in healthy people across ages. Overall study results and limits: It was not possible, with unsorted PBMCs, to conclusively compare naive and antigen-experienced cells. Older age went with lower TCR beta diversity per million T cells, in a roughly linear way. Diversity of TCR beta correlated strongly with naive T cell percentage. The long-lived group displayed more naive CD4+ cells, plus higher diversity, than the aged donors did.

This CDR3 contains 16 residues. Germline V lookup: CDR1 DFQATT, CDR2 SNEGSKA (reference sequence). The V and J ends lost 0 bases and 8 bases respectively, with 17 bases between them. About this clonotype itself: What it binds is unknown.

Alongside a J-beta primer mix, a sample-barcoded 5' primer served in a second PCR lasting roughly 7 to 11 cycles. TCRdb independently ran MiXCR on the 5' RACE reads; one entry per CDR3 protein. The table records approximately 800,000 distinct CDR3 sequences, around 62% of them present only once. The chain carries TRBV20-1 and TRBJ1-6; D is uncertain. The TCR sequence derives from a man under 40 in good health. The sequenced sample consisted of blood. In nucleotides, the CDR3 is TGCAGTGCTAGAGATCCAGGCGGGATCCGGGATTCACCCCTCCACTTT. As protein: CSARDPGGIRDSPLHF.